The present TCR beta chain was sequenced within a study of cytomegalovirus exposure and HLA in healthy donors. General study findings and limits: Listed as cytomegalovirus-associated were more than 150 TCR beta chains. Reportedly, cytomegalovirus status was diagnosed with high sensitivity and specificity.

Worth noting for this clone: Antigen unknown.

TCRdb's table, derived via immunoSEQ multiplex PCR, lists solely in-frame clones and lacks some. The sample shows 100,000 to 150,000 clones, approximately 91% of them seen only once. This CDR3 comprises 16 residues. Germline V gives CDR1 SGHNT, CDR2 YYREEE (reference sequence). Trimming pared 4 bases from V and 5 bases from J, leaving 20 bases between. The chain links TRBV5-4 to TRBJ2-3; D is unresolved. Sequenced sample: PBMCs. The receptor was isolated from a man aged 30-40 years in good health and CMV-seronegative. CDR3 DNA sequence: TGTGCCAGCAGCACGCCCGCAGGAAAACTGGAAGATACGCAGTATTTT. Protein sequence: CASSTPAGKLEDTQYF. Looking up the rest from reference TRBV5-4 and TRBJ2-3 gives the full variable domain: ETGVTQSPTHLIKTRGQQVTLRCSSQSGHNTVSWYQQALGQGPQFIFQYYREEENGRGNFPPRFSGLQFPNYSSELNVNALELDDSALYLCASSTPAGKLEDTQYFGPGTRLTVL.